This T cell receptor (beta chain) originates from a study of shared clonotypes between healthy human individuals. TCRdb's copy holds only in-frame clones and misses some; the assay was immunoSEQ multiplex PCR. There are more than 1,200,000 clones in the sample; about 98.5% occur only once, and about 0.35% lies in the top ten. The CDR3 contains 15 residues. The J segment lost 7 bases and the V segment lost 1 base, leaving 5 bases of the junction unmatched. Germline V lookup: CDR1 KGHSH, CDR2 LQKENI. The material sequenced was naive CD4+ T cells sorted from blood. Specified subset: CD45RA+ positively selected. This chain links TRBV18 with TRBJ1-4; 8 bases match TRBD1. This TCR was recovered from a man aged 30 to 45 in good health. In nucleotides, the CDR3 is TGTGCCAGCTCACCACGGGCAGGGGGCATTGAAAAACTGTTTTTT. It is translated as CASSPRAGGIEKLFF. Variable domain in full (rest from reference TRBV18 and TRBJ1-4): NAGVMQNPRHLVRRRGQEARLRCSPMKGHSHVYWYRQLPEEGLKFMVYLQKENIIDESGMPKERFSAEFPKEGPSILRIQQVVRGDSAAYFCASSPRAGGIEKLFFGSGTQLSVL.